Included here is one T cell receptor beta chain sequence, with context. What it binds is unknown. The CDR3 is 12 residues long. The germline V gene has CDR1 ENHRY and CDR2 SYGVKD. V dropped 8 bases and J dropped 2 bases, with 10 bases sitting between them. These data are taken from a study of PD-1 blockade in classical Hodgkin lymphoma. Study conclusions and caveats: Healthy donors were reported to have higher baseline TCR diversity than newly diagnosed patients. Some patients began nivolumab under 1 year after ASCT. These patients were excluded from later analyses. Complete responders' diversity at baseline resembled that of newly diagnosed patients.

The time point was: cycle 4 day 1 (C4D1), after more than five weeks of nivolumab. Each of the patients experienced relapse following autologous stem cell transplantation, and their brentuximab vedotin exposure differed. Best outcomes ranged across complete response, partial response and progressive disease. Sequencing used immunoSEQ multiplex PCR; TCRdb keeps in-frame clones, though not all of them. The sample comprises 28,000 or so clones, over 55% of which are singletons, and less than 4.5% rests with the top ten. The source material was peripheral blood mononuclear cells (PBMCs), sampled before the fourth cycle of nivolumab. This clonotype was sampled from a human donor with classical Hodgkin lymphoma. The chain couples TRBV10-3 to TRBJ2-7; D remains unclear. The CDR3 DNA sequence: TGTGCCATCTACGCCCCCCCCTACGAGCAGTACTTC. This codes for CAIYAPPYEQYF.